Each of the 21 T cell receptor beta chains below was sequenced from the same sample in a study of TIL therapy for anti-PD-1-resistant metastatic lung cancer. Sequencing used immunoSEQ v3. Assay: immunoSEQ multiplex PCR; the TCRdb copy retains only in-frame clones and omits some. Of approximately 87,000 clones listed, roughly 65% were seen once; the top ten hold 9.5% to 13%. The time point: pre-treatment sample, taken before nivolumab and TIL therapy. Most excised metastases sampled were pleural nodules or supraclavicular lymph nodes. Sequencing was performed on tumor tissue, taken at baseline. The receptor set was obtained from a person aged 25 to 85 with non-small cell lung cancer.

J is TRBJ2-7 and V is TRBV11-2, with no clear D. CDR3 length: 14 residues. Germline loops: CDR1 SGHAT, CDR2 FQNNGV. The V end was cut by 2 bases, the J end by 0 bases, with 8 bases between. CDR3 DNA sequence: TGTGCCAGCAGCTTAAACCCCGCCTCCTACGAGCAGTACTTC. It yields the protein CASSLNPASYEQYF.

The chain recombines TRBV28 with TRBJ1-5, with D perhaps TRBD1 (5 bases). V was trimmed by 2 bases and J by 6 bases, leaving 11 bases between them. There are 14 residues in the CDR3. Germline V gene sequence: CDR1 MDHEN, CDR2 SYDVKM. The CDR3 DNA follows: TGTGCCAGCAGTTTAGGCGGGGGAGGTCAGCCCCAGCATTTT. Encoded protein: CASSLGGGGQPQHF. The full variable domain, with the rest looked up from reference TRBV28 and TRBJ1-5, is DVKVTQSSRYLVKRTGEKVFLECVQDMDHENMFWYRQDPGLGLRLIYFSYDVKMKEKGDIPEGYSVSREKKERFSLILESASTNQTSMYLCASSLGGGGQPQHFGDGTRLSIL.

In this sample, this clone turned up a few times. One end of the junction does not line up with germline, which may come from a read error. The chain uses TRBV4-3 and TRBJ2-3; D ambiguous. The CDR3 loop spans 15 amino acids. From germline, CDR1 is LGHNA and CDR2 YSLEER. The CDR3 reads CASSQVQRGTDTQYF. Here the CDR3 DNA reads TGCGCCAGCAGTCAAGTGCAGAGAGGCACAGATACGCAGTATTTT.

This sequence joins TRBV10-2 and TRBJ2-6; either TRBD1 or TRBD2 may supply D (5 bases each). CDR3 size: 13 residues. With 8 bases removed from V and 4 bases from J, the gap between germline ends came to 9 bases. CDR1 and CDR2 (germline): WSHSY, SAAADI. CDR3 sequence reads: CASSGRGANVLTF. CDR3 nucleotide sequence: TGCGCCAGCTCAGGGAGAGGGGCCAACGTCCTGACTTTC.

The V gene is TRBV11-2, the J gene TRBJ1-2, with a tentative D call TRBD1 (5 bases). V gave up 5 bases and J gave up 3 bases, with 16 bases separating them. The CDR3 contains 15 residues. Looked up from germline, CDR1 is SGHAT and CDR2 is FQNNGV. The chain's CDR3 is CASSHRGEGDYGYTF. The DNA for the CDR3 is TGTGCCAGCAGCCATCGGGGGGAAGGGGACTATGGCTACACCTTC.

The V gene is TRBV25-1, the J gene TRBJ2-7; 7 bases match TRBD1. CDR1 is MGHDK, CDR2 SYGVNS, per germline. This CDR3 has 14 residues. V was clipped by 7 bases and J by 2 bases; unmatched bases: 8. The CDR3 region has the DNA TGTGCCAGCAAACCCGGGACAGCAACCTACGAGCAGTACTTC. It yields the protein CASKPGTATYEQYF.

This clone was recorded only once. The chain employs TRBV28 and TRBJ2-1; 12 bases are a match to TRBD2. Germline lookup yields CDR1 MDHEN and CDR2 SYDVKM. The CDR3 totals 16 residues. J was trimmed by 4 bases and V by 4 bases; bases with no gene match: 5. The CDR3 DNA follows: TGTGCCAGCAGTTCCTTGACTAGCGGGGGTTACAATGAGCAGTTCTTC. It codes for CASSSLTSGGYNEQFF.

This clone was recorded only once. The chain couples TRBV19 to TRBJ2-1, with 13 positions matching TRBD2. J lost 7 bases, V lost 0 bases, and 6 bases had no gene match. Germline CDR1 and CDR2: LNHDA and SQIVND (reference sequence). The length of the CDR3 is 17 residues. The CDR3 loop is CASSIEPGLAGRNEQFF. CDR3 sequence (DNA): TGTGCCAGTAGTATAGAACCGGGACTAGCGGGAAGAAATGAGCAGTTCTTC.

V gene TRBV9 combines with J gene TRBJ2-5; tentatively, D is TRBD1 or TRBD2 (6 bases each). This CDR3 is built from 15 residues. Between the trimmed V and J ends, which lost 4 bases and 2 bases, there was a span of 15 bases. Germline loops: CDR1 SGDLS, CDR2 YYNGEE. CDR3 protein: CASSPRGGRQETQYF. The DNA for the CDR3 is TGTGCCAGCAGCCCTCGAGGGGGGCGGCAAGAGACCCAGTACTTC.

In its sample, this clone was seen a few times. This chain joins TRBV9 and TRBJ1-3, with D possibly being TRBD1 (5 bases). The CDR3 loop spans 17 amino acids. The V and J ends lost 4 bases and 3 bases respectively, with 20 bases between them. Germline values: CDR1 SGDLS, CDR2 YYNGEE. CDR3 sequence reads: CASSISSGASFGNTIYF. The CDR3 nucleotides read TGTGCCAGCAGCATATCCTCCGGGGCCTCCTTTGGAAACACCATATATTTT.

A few counts support this clone. The chain employs TRBV7-3 and TRBJ2-3; the match to TRBD2 covers 9 bases. Per germline, CDR1 SGHTA and CDR2 FQGTGA. This CDR3 contains 17 residues. V lost 5 bases, J lost 6 bases, and 15 bases stayed unmatched. CDR3 coding DNA: TGTGCCAGCAGCCCCCGAGGGAGCGGGAGGAACGAGGATACGCAGTATTTT. Its protein is CASSPRGSGRNEDTQYF.

V is TRBV6-2 or TRBV6-3 and J is TRBJ2-1; D is uncertain. V was clipped by 8 bases and J by 4 bases, with 9 bases between them. The length of the CDR3 is 12 residues. Germline CDR1 reads MNHEY; CDR2 reads SVGEGT. DNA of the CDR3: TGTGCCAGCGGTTCGGTGTACAATGAGCAGTTCTTC. Protein: CASGSVYNEQFF.

This chain links TRBV27 with TRBJ1-2, with D unclear. V lost 6 bases and J lost 2, with 10 bases in between. The CDR3 runs to 13 residues. Per germline, CDR1 MNHEY and CDR2 SMNVEV (reference sequence). The CDR3 region has the DNA TGTGCCAGCAGATTTGCGGGAAACTATGGCTACACCTTC. As protein: CASRFAGNYGYTF.

The CDR3 sequence: CASSLGRNNEQFF. The DNA for the CDR3 is TGTGCCAGCAGCTTAGGCAGAAACAATGAGCAGTTCTTC. The V gene is TRBV7-3, the J gene TRBJ2-1; no clear D. In germline, CDR1 is SGHTA, CDR2 FQGTGA. Trimming took off 2 bases at V and 5 bases at J, with 7 bases between the two ends. The CDR3 consists of 13 residues.

This clone has more than one count but fewer than ten. The chain employs TRBV5-1 and TRBJ2-1, with TRBD1 identical over 9 bases. The trim removed 5 bases at V and 4 bases at J, leaving 7 bases unmatched. Germline-derived CDR1 and CDR2 are SGHRS and YFSETQ. This CDR3 region has 15 residues. The CDR3 nucleotides are TGCGCCAGCAGTGAGGACAGGGGAATATACAATGAGCAGTTCTTC. It is translated as CASSEDRGIYNEQFF.

V is TRBV6-5 and J is TRBJ2-7; D gene uncertain. Per germline, CDR1 MNHEY and CDR2 SVGAGI. V lost 2 bases to trimming and J lost 2 bases, with 10 bases between them. The CDR3 has 14 amino acids. CDR3 nucleotide sequence: TGTGCCAGCAGTTACAACCTAGAAACCTACGAGCAGTACTTC. It codes for CASSYNLETYEQYF.

The CDR3 DNA sequence: TGTGCCAGCAGCTTGGCCGGGACAGGGGGTCGTCGAGATACGCAGTATTTT. Its protein product is CASSLAGTGGRRDTQYF. V and J are TRBV5-6 and TRBJ2-3, with TRBD1 identical over 11 bases. CDR3 size: 17 residues. CDR1 is SGHDT, CDR2 YYEEEE, per germline. V gave up 0 bases and J gave up 5 bases; unmatched junction bases: 8.

This chain joins TRBV11-3 and TRBJ2-1, with no clear D. The CDR3 totals 18 residues. V was pared by 3 bases and J by 0 bases, with 18 bases between. Germline CDR1 is SGHNT and CDR2 is YENEEA. CDR3 nucleotides: TGTGCCAGCAGCTTCTCGTCTTCGTTCGGCGCCTCCTACAATGAGCAGTTCTTC. It encodes CASSFSSSFGASYNEQFF.

This CDR3 is CASSPPRREDLAEQFF. The CDR3 coding sequence is TGTGCCAGCTCACCACCGCGGCGGGAGGACCTCGCTGAGCAGTTCTTC. This chain uses TRBV18 with TRBJ2-1; 8 bases fit TRBD2. CDR3 size: 16 residues. CDR1 KGHSH and CDR2 LQKENI come from the germline V gene. Trimming cost V 0 bases and J 9 bases; bases outside gene matches: 10.

The rearrangement uses TRBV28 and TRBJ2-5, with D possibly called TRBD1 or TRBD2 (5 bases each). V was trimmed by 8 bases and J by 4 bases, leaving 17 bases between them. CDR3 length equals 14 residues. Germline loops: CDR1 MDHEN, CDR2 SYDVKM. This CDR3 is CASRQWDPRETQYF. The DNA of the CDR3 is TGTGCCAGCCGGCAATGGGACCCGCGAGAGACCCAGTACTTC.

This clone was seen repeatedly, ten times or more. DNA of the CDR3: TGCAGTGTATTACGGGGTTACGAGCAGTACTTC. It yields the protein CSVLRGYEQYF. The V gene is TRBV20-1, the J gene TRBJ2-7; tentatively, D is TRBD2 (5 bases). The CDR3 is made up of 11 amino acids. Deletions cut 7 bases from V and 4 bases from J, with 11 bases between. Per germline, CDR1 DFQATT and CDR2 SNEGSKA (reference sequence).